Listed below are T cell receptor beta chains from one sample, sequenced in a study of blood T cell repertoires in COVID-19. Using immunoSEQ multiplex PCR, the repertoire was profiled, and TCRdb retains in-frame clones only, with some absent. The sample has 200,000 to 300,000 clones, about 86% seen once. What was sequenced was peripheral blood. Source of these receptors: a woman aged 25 to 39 who had recovered from COVID-19. The CDR3 runs from the conserved cysteine through the conserved F or W. D genes are given only for firm matches. Clone size is given for some rows only: seen once, a few or many times, or a class if the clone is expanded.

d_call j_call clone_size v_call cdr3_aa cdr3_nt
TRBD2 TRBJ2-7 NA TRBV2 CASRGLAGGYEQYF TGTGCCAGCAGGGGACTAGCGGGGGGCTACGAGCAGTACTTC
NA TRBJ2-2 NA TRBV29-1 CSARDLNTGELFF TGCAGCGCGCGGGATCTGAACACCGGGGAGCTGTTTTTT
TRBD1 TRBJ1-1 NA TRBV2 CASSPGQGVNTEAFF TGTGCCAGCAGTCCGGGCCAGGGGGTGAACACTGAAGCTTTCTTT
TRBD1 TRBJ1-3 NA TRBV7-2 CASSVTGAAGNTIYF TGTGCCAGCAGCGTGACAGGGGCTGCTGGAAACACCATATATTTT
TRBD1 TRBJ2-3 NA TRBV28 CASSLTTGGAGTQYF TGTGCCAGCAGTTTAACGACAGGGGGCGCGGGTACGCAGTATTTT
NA TRBJ1-1 NA TRBV2 CASSLGGGANTEAFF TGTGCCAGCAGTCTTGGTGGTGGGGCGAACACTGAAGCTTTCTTT
TRBD1 TRBJ1-3 NA TRBV4-1 CASSQPGQGGNTIYF TGCGCCAGCAGCCAACCAGGACAGGGGGGAAACACCATATATTTT
NA TRBJ1-5 NA TRBV2 CASSDAGNQPQHF TGTGCCAGCAGTGACGCGGGGAATCAGCCCCAGCATTTT
TRBD1 TRBJ2-7 NA TRBV3-1/TRBV3-2 CASSQGDRRRDEQYF TGTGCCAGCAGCCAAGGGGACAGGAGGAGGGACGAGCAGTACTTC
NA TRBJ2-2 NA TRBV5-1 CASSLRGTGISNTGELFF TGCGCCAGCAGCTTACGCGGGACCGGCATCTCGAACACCGGGGAGCTGTTTTTT
NA TRBJ2-2 NA TRBV9 CASSADLDSAVLFF TGTGCCAGCAGCGCTGACTTGGACAGCGCAGTTCTGTTTTTT
NA TRBJ1-2 NA TRBV2 CASSEAHSLGYTF TGTGCCAGCAGTGAAGCGCACAGCCTTGGCTACACCTTC
NA TRBJ2-7 few TRBV4-2 CASSQESGNGEQYF TGTGCCAGCAGCCAAGAATCCGGGAATGGGGAGCAGTACTTC
NA TRBJ1-2 NA TRBV4-3 CASSQDTPGSHGYTF TGCGCCAGCAGCCAAGATACCCCGGGGTCCCATGGCTACACCTTC
NA TRBJ1-5 NA TRBV3-1/TRBV3-2 CASSRLNQPQHF TGTGCCAGCAGCCGCCTAAATCAGCCCCAGCATTTT
NA TRBJ2-5 NA TRBV10-3 CAIRSGDKETQYF TGTGCCATCAGGAGCGGGGACAAAGAGACCCAGTACTTC
NA TRBJ1-1 NA TRBV15 CATSRDGEVGEAFF TGTGCCACCAGCAGAGATGGGGAGGTGGGTGAAGCTTTCTTT
NA TRBJ1-3 NA TRBV6-5 CASRELWYPDTIYF TGTGCCAGCAGGGAGCTGTGGTACCCAGACACCATATATTTT
TRBD2 TRBJ2-1 NA TRBV7-9 CASSLVAGGTYQFF TGTGCCAGCAGCTTGGTAGCGGGGGGGACGTATCAGTTCTTC
NA TRBJ2-2 NA TRBV4-2 CASSQTLGPGELFF TGTGCCAGCAGCCAAACACTAGGTCCCGGGGAGCTGTTTTTT
NA TRBJ1-2 NA TRBV10-3 CAISDPKVTTCTF TGTGCCATCAGTGATCCTAAGGTGACAACCTGCACCTTC
NA TRBJ2-1 NA TRBV15 CATSRDIASSYNEQFF TGTGCCACCAGCAGAGATATTGCTAGCTCGTACAATGAGCAGTTCTTC
NA TRBJ2-2 few TRBV5-1 CASSFGQLTGELFF TGCGCCAGCAGCTTCGGACAGTTAACCGGGGAGCTGTTTTTT
NA TRBJ1-1 once TRBV12-3/TRBV12-4 CASSFGGSTEAFF TGTGCCAGCAGTTTTGGTGGGAGCACTGAAGCTTTCTTT
NA TRBJ2-5 NA TRBV15 CATSGTGWGETQYF TGTGCCACCAGCGGAACAGGGTGGGGAGAGACCCAGTACTTC
TRBD1 TRBJ2-5 NA TRBV7-6 CASSKTGGRETQYF TGTGCCAGCAGCAAGACAGGGGGAAGGGAGACCCAGTACTTC
TRBD1 TRBJ1-2 NA TRBV18 CASSPPGTGALVDGYTF TGTGCCAGCTCACCACCGGGGACAGGGGCGCTTGTGGATGGCTACACCTTC
TRBD1 TRBJ2-1 NA TRBV18 CASSSRQGSYNEQFF TGTGCCAGCTCCTCCCGACAGGGCTCCTACAATGAGCAGTTCTTC
TRBD1 TRBJ1-5 NA TRBV6-2/TRBV6-3 CASSETGGTRNQPQHF TGTGCCAGCAGCGAAACAGGGGGTACGAGGAATCAGCCCCAGCATTTT
TRBD1 TRBJ2-7 NA TRBV19 CASSGQGVPYEQYF TGTGCCAGTAGTGGACAGGGGGTCCCCTACGAGCAGTACTTC
NA TRBJ1-5 NA TRBV30 CAWSVTRGKGNQPQHF TGTGCCTGGAGTGTAACTCGGGGGAAGGGCAATCAGCCCCAGCATTTT
NA TRBJ2-2 NA TRBV10-1 CASSETGDTGELFF TGCGCCAGCAGTGAGACGGGGGACACCGGGGAGCTGTTTTTT
NA TRBJ2-5 once TRBV5-1 CASSSSLRGAVETQYF TGCGCCAGCAGCTCGTCTCTTCGGGGGGCCGTGGAGACCCAGTACTTC
TRBD1 TRBJ1-5 NA TRBV19 CASSIAGTGPQPQHF TGTGCCAGTAGTATTGCCGGGACAGGGCCGCAGCCCCAGCATTTT
NA TRBJ2-5 NA TRBV5-1 CASSPGGSQETQYF TGCGCCAGTTCGCCTGGGGGCAGCCAAGAGACCCAGTACTTC
NA TRBJ1-1 NA TRBV3-1/TRBV3-2 CASSQVPEGFPNTEAFF TGTGCCAGCAGCCAAGTACCTGAGGGCTTTCCGAACACTGAAGCTTTCTTT
TRBD1 TRBJ2-7 NA TRBV29-1 CSVGTGGDEQYF TGCAGCGTGGGGACAGGGGGCGACGAGCAGTACTTC
NA TRBJ2-3 NA TRBV18 CASSPVPRDTQYF TGTGCCAGCTCACCCGTTCCCCGGGATACGCAGTATTTT
NA TRBJ1-1 NA TRBV7-3 CASSPVGGHTEAFF TGTGCCAGCAGCCCCGTCGGAGGGCACACTGAAGCTTTCTTT
TRBD1 TRBJ2-7 NA TRBV18 CASSPRDRLDSYEQYF TGTGCCAGCTCACCACGGGACAGACTCGATTCCTACGAGCAGTACTTC
TRBD1 TRBJ1-1 NA TRBV19 CASSIVGQGHTEAFF TGTGCCAGTAGTATTGTCGGACAGGGGCACACTGAAGCTTTCTTT
NA TRBJ2-6 many TRBV6-2/TRBV6-3 CASSLGLASGANVLTF TGTGCCAGCAGTCTCGGACTCGCCTCTGGGGCCAACGTCCTGACTTTC
TRBD1 TRBJ1-2 NA TRBV6-2/TRBV6-3 CASSFPGGAYGYTF TGTGCCAGCAGTTTCCCAGGGGGCGCTTATGGCTACACCTTC
NA TRBJ2-3 NA TRBV5-1 CASCEGASSTDTQYF TGCGCCAGCTGTGAGGGTGCCTCGAGCACAGATACGCAGTATTTT
NA TRBJ1-6 few TRBV7-3 CASSALQWSPLHF TGTGCCAGCAGCGCCTTACAGTGGTCACCCCTCCACTTT
NA TRBJ2-2 NA TRBV5-1 CASSLAADTGELFF TGCGCCAGCAGTTTGGCGGCGGACACCGGGGAGCTGTTTTTT
NA TRBJ1-5 once TRBV2 CASSESQIFPQHF TGTGCCAGCAGTGAATCCCAAATTTTTCCCCAGCATTTT
NA TRBJ1-4 NA TRBV4-1 CASSPIGNEKLFF TGCGCCAGCAGCCCAATCGGGAATGAAAAACTGTTTTTT
TRBD1 TRBJ2-2 NA TRBV5-1 CASSPGQGGSGELFF TGCGCCAGCAGCCCTGGACAGGGAGGATCCGGGGAGCTGTTTTTT
NA TRBJ1-1 NA TRBV3-1/TRBV3-2 CASSQDYRGAFF TGTGCCAGCAGCCAAGACTATCGTGGAGCTTTCTTT
TRBD1 TRBJ2-2 NA TRBV4-2 CASSQGGVRDRADTGELFF TGTGCCAGCAGCCAAGGCGGGGTTCGGGACAGGGCTGACACCGGGGAGCTGTTTTTT
TRBD2 TRBJ2-7 NA TRBV9 CASSLSGAAYEQYF TGTGCCAGCAGCCTTAGCGGGGCGGCCTACGAGCAGTACTTC
TRBD1 TRBJ2-7 NA TRBV5-4 CASSRDRAYEQYF TGTGCCAGCAGTCGGGACAGGGCCTACGAGCAGTACTTC
NA TRBJ1-3 NA TRBV12-3/TRBV12-4 CASSLVGTNTIYF TGTGCCAGCAGTTTAGTAGGGACTAACACCATATATTTT
NA TRBJ1-2 NA TRBV15 CATSRRGLGGYTF TGTGCCACCAGCCGCAGGGGATTGGGGGGCTACACCTTC
TRBD1 TRBJ1-1 NA TRBV5-4 CASSLGTGAPEAFF TGTGCCAGCAGCCTCGGGACAGGGGCCCCTGAAGCTTTCTTT